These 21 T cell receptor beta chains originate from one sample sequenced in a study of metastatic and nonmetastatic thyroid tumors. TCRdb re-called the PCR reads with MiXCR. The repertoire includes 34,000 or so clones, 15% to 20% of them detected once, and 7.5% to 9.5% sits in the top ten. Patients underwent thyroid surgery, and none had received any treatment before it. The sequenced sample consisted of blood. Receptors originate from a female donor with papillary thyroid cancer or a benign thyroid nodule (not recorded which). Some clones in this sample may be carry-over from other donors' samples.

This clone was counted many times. The CDR3 reads CSASTRGNEQFF. CDR3 sequence (DNA): TGCAGTGCTAGTACTAGGGGCAATGAGCAGTTCTTC. The chain recombines TRBV20-1 with TRBJ2-1; possibly TRBD1 or TRBD2 for D (5 bases each). The V gene's germline CDR1 is DFQATT and CDR2 SNEGSKA (reference sequence). V was trimmed by 3 bases and J by 6 bases, leaving 9 bases between them. This CDR3 is built from 12 residues.

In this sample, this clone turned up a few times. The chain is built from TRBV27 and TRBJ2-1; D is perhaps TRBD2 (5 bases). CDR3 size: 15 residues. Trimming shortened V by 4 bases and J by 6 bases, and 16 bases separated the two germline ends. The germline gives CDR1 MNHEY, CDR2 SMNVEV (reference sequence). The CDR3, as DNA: TGTGCCAGCAGTTCACGGGCGGTCCGGGGCAATGAGCAGTTCTTC. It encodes CASSSRAVRGNEQFF.

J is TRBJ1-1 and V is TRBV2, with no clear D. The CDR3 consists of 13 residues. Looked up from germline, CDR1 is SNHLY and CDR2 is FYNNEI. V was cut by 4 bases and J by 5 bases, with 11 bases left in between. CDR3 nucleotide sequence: TGTGCCAGCAGTGTACGGGGAGGGACTGAAGCTTTCTTT. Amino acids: CASSVRGGTEAFF.

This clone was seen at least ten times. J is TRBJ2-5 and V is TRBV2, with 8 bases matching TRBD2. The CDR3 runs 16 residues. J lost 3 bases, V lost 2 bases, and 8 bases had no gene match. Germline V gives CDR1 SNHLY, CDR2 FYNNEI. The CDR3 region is CASSEYHWRGEETQYF. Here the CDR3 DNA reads TGTGCCAGCAGTGAATACCATTGGCGGGGGGAAGAGACCCAGTACTTC. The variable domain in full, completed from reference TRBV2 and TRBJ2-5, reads EPEVTQTPSHQVTQMGQEVILRCVPISNHLYFYWYRQILGQKVEFLVSFYNNEISEKSEIFDDQFSVERPDGSNFTLKIRSTKLEDSAMYFCASSEYHWRGEETQYFGPGTRLLVL.

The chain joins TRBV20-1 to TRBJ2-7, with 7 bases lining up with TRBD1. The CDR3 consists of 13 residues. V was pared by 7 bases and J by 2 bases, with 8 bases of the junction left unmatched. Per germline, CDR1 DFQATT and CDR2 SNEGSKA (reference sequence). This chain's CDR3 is CSVSTGPAYEQYF. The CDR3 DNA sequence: TGCAGTGTTTCGACAGGGCCAGCCTACGAGCAGTACTTC.

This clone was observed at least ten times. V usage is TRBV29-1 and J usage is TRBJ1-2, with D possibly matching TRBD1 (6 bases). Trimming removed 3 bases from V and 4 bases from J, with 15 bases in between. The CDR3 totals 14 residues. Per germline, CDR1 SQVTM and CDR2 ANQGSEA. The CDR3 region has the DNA TGCAGCGTTGAGGACCGGGACACTATCTATGGCTACACCTTC. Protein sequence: CSVEDRDTIYGYTF.

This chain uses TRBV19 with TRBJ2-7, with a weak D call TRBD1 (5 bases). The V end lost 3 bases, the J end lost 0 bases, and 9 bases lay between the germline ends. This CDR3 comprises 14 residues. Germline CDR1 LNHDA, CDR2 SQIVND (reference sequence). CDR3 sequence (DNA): TGTGCCAGTAGTATGGGGCCAGGCTCCTACGAGCAGTACTTC. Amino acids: CASSMGPGSYEQYF.

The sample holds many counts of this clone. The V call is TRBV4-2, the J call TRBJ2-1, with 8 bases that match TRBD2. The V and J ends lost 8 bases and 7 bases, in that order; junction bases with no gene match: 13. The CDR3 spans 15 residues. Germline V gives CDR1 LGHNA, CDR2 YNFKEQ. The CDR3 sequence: CASRPGAGVSNEQFF. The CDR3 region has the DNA TGTGCCAGCCGCCCAGGAGCGGGAGTCAGTAATGAGCAGTTCTTC.

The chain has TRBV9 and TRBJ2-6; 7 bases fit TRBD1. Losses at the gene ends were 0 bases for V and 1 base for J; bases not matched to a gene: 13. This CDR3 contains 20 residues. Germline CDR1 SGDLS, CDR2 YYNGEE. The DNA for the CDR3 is TGTGCCAGCAGCGTAGCGAGAGGGGGCTCGGTTAAGTCTGGGGCCAACGTCCTGACTTTC. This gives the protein CASSVARGGSVKSGANVLTF.

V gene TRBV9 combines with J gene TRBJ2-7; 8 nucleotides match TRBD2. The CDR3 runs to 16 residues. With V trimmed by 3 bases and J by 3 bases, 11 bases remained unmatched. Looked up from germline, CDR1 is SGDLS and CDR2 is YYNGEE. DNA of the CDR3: TGTGCCAGCAGCGCTGGGCCGGGACTAGGGAACTACGAGCAGTACTTC. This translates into CASSAGPGLGNYEQYF.

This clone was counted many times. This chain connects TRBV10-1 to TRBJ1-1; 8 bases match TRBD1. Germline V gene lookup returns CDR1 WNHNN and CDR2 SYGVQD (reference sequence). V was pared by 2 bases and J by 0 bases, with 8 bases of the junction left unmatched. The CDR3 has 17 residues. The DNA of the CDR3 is TGCGCCAGCAGTGAGGGATGGACAGGGACAATGAACACTGAAGCTTTCTTT. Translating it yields CASSEGWTGTMNTEAFF.

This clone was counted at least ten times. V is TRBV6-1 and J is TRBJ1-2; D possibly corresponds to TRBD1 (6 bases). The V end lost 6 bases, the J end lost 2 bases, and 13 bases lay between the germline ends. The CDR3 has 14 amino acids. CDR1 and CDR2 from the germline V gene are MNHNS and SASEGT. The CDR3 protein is CASRDVQGNYGYTF. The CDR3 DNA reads TGTGCCAGCAGAGATGTTCAGGGGAACTATGGCTACACCTTC.

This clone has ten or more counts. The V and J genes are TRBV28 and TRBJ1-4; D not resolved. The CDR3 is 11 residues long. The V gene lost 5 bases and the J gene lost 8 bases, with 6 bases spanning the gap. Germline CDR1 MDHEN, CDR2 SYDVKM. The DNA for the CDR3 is TGTGCCAGCAGTGGTCCGGAAAAACTGTTTTTT. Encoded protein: CASSGPEKLFF.

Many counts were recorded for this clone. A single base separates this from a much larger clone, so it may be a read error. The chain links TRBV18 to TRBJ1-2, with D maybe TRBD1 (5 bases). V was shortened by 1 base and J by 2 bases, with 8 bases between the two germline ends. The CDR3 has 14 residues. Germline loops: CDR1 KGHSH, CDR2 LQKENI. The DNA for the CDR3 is TGTGCCAGCTCACCACTGGACAAGAACTATGGCTACACCTTC. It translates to CASSPLDKNYGYTF.

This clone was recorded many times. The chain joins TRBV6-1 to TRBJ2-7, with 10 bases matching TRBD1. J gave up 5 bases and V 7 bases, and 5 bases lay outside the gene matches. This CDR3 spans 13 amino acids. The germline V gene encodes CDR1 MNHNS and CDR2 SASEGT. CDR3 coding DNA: TGTGCCAGCATCATGACAGGGGGCGACGAGCAGTACTTC. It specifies CASIMTGGDEQYF.

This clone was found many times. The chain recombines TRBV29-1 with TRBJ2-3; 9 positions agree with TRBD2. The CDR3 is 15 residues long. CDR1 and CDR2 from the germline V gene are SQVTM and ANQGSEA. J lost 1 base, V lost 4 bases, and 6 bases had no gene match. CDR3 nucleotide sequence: TGCAGCGTTGGTTCCATAGCGGGGGGCACAGATACGCAGTATTTT. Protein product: CSVGSIAGGTDTQYF.

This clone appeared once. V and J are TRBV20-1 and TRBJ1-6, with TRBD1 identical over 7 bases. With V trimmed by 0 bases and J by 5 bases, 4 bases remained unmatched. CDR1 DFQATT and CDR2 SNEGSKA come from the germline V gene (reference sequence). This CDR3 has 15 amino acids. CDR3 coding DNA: TGCAGTGCTAGAGAAACCGGGACAGATAATTCACCCCTCCACTTT. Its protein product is CSARETGTDNSPLHF.

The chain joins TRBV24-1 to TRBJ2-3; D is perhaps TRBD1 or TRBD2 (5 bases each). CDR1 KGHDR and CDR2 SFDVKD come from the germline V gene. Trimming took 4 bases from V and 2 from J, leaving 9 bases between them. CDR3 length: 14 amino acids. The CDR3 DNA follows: TGTGCCACCAGTGAAGGGACCTTCACAGATACGCAGTATTTT. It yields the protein CATSEGTFTDTQYF.

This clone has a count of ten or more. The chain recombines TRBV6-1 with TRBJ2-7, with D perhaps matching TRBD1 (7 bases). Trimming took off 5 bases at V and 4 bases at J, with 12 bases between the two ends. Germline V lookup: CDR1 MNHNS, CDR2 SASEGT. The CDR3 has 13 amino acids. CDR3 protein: CASSFAGGYEQYF. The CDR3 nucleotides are TGTGCCAGCAGTTTCGCAGGGGGGTACGAGCAGTACTTC.

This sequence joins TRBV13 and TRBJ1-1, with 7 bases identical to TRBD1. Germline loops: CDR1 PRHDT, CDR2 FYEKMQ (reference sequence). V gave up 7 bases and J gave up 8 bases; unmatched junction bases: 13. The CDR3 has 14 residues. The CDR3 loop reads CASKQRTGPGEAFF. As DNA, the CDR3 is TGTGCCAGCAAACAGAGGACAGGCCCGGGAGAAGCTTTCTTT.

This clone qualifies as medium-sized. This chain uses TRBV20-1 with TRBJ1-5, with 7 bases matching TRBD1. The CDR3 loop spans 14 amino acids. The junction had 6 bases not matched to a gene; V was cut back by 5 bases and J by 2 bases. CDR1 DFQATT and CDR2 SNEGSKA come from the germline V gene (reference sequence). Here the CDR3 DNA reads TGCAGTGCTCTTAGACAGGGTCGCAATCAGCCCCAGCATTTT. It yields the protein CSALRQGRNQPQHF.